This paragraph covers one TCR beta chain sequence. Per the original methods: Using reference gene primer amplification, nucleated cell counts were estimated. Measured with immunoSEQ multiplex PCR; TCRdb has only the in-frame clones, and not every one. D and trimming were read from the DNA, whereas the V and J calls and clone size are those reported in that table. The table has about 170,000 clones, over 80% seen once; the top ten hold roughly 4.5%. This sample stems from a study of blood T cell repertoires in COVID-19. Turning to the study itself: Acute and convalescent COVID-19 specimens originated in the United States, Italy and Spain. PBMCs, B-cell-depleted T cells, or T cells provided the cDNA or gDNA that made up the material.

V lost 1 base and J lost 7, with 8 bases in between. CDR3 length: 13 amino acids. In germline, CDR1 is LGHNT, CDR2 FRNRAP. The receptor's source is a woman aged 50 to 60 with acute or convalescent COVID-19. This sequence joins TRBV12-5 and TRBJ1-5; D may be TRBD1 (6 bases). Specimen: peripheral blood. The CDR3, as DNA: TGTGCTAGTGGTTTGGGGACAGTCCAGCCCCAGCATTTT. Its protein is CASGLGTVQPQHF. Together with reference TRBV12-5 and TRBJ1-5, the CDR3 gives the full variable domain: DARVTQTPRHKVTEMGQEVTMRCQPILGHNTVFWYRQTMMQGLELLAYFRNRAPLDDSGMPKDRFSAEMPDATLATLKIQPSEPRDSAVYFCASGLGTVQPQHFGDGTRLSIL.